The rows below give T cell receptor beta chains drawn from one sample of a study of blood T cell repertoires in COVID-19. Produced via immunoSEQ multiplex PCR; TCRdb's table is partial and in-frame only. Seen here are 120,000 to 150,000 clones, around 90% observed once, and the top ten hold around 10%. Sequencing input: peripheral blood. These receptors were collected from an elderly woman with acute or convalescent COVID-19. Both conserved end residues are part of each CDR3. D genes are given only for firm matches. Size is stated for part of the rows, as once, few or many counts, or as a class when the clone is expanded.

V	J	D	size	DNA	CDR3
TRBV2	TRBJ1-2	TRBD1	.	TGTGCCACCTCCCCACAACAGGGGAACTATGGCTACACCTTC	CATSPQQGNYGYTF
TRBV3-1/TRBV3-2	TRBJ1-2	.	.	TGTGCCAGCAGCCACCTGACCGGGAGCTATGGCTACACCTTC	CASSHLTGSYGYTF
TRBV7-2	TRBJ2-7	TRBD2	.	TGTGCCAGCAGCCACACGGGGGGTGCCTACGAGCAGTACTTC	CASSHTGGAYEQYF
TRBV7-8	TRBJ2-7	.	.	TGTGCCAGCAGCTTAACGGCCTACGAGCAGTACTTC	CASSLTAYEQYF
TRBV19	TRBJ1-1	.	.	TGTGCCAGTAGTATCCTACAGCCGGGGGGGACTGAAGCTTTCTTT	CASSILQPGGTEAFF
TRBV9	TRBJ2-2	.	.	TGTGCCAGCAGCGTAACGGGAAACACCGGGGAGCTGTTTTTT	CASSVTGNTGELFF
TRBV5-1	TRBJ1-6	TRBD1	.	TGCGCCAGCAGCTTGGGGGACAGGGCCTCACCCCTCCACTTT	CASSLGDRASPLHF
TRBV19	TRBJ2-2	.	.	TGTGCCAGTAGTATAGTTGGGGGGGCTGCCGGGGAGCTGTTTTTT	CASSIVGGAAGELFF
TRBV7-2	TRBJ1-1	TRBD1	.	TGTGCCAGCAGCTCCTGGACAGGGAAGAACACTGAAGCTTTCTTT	CASSSWTGKNTEAFF
TRBV5-1	TRBJ1-1	.	.	TGCGCCAGCAGCTTGGAAGTAGGGGGAGCTTTCTTT	CASSLEVGGAFF
TRBV6-6	TRBJ1-1	TRBD1	once	TGTGCCAGCAGCCTACAGGGGGCAACTGAAGCTTTCTTT	CASSLQGATEAFF
TRBV9	TRBJ1-2	.	.	TGTGCCAGCAGCGCAGGATCAGGGCCGGGTGGTGGCTACACCTTC	CASSAGSGPGGGYTF
TRBV5-1	TRBJ2-3	.	.	TGCGCCAGCAGCTTAACAGGGAGAGTGGGAACAGATACGCAGTATTTT	CASSLTGRVGTDTQYF
TRBV5-1	TRBJ1-3	.	.	TGCGCCAGCCAGCGGCTGGGGGGTGGAAACACCATATATTTT	CASQRLGGGNTIYF
TRBV10-3	TRBJ1-5	.	.	TGTGCCATCAGTCAATCACCAGGGGATCCCAATCAGCCCCAGCATTTT	CAISQSPGDPNQPQHF
TRBV30	TRBJ1-6	TRBD1	.	TGTGCCTGGAGGGGGACAGGGTATAATTCACCCCTCCACTTT	CAWRGTGYNSPLHF
TRBV27	TRBJ2-2	TRBD2	.	TGTGCCAGCAGTTCCGGGACTAGCGGGGGCTACACCGGGGAGCTGTTTTTT	CASSSGTSGGYTGELFF
TRBV6-1	TRBJ1-1	.	.	TGTGCCAGCAGTGAACGGAGGGAAGGCACTGAAGCTTTCTTT	CASSERREGTEAFF
TRBV5-1	TRBJ1-3	.	.	TGCGCCAGCAGCGCGAGGCCCAGGGTGAACTCTGGAAACACCATATATTTT	CASSARPRVNSGNTIYF
TRBV7-3	TRBJ2-1	TRBD2	.	TGTGCCAGCAGCTTAGAACTAGCGGGGTACAATGAGCAGTTCTTC	CASSLELAGYNEQFF
TRBV11-1	TRBJ2-7	.	.	TGTGCCAGCAGCCACACCTCCAGGGGCCACGAGCAGTACTTC	CASSHTSRGHEQYF
TRBV4-2	TRBJ2-7	TRBD2	.	TGTGCCAGCAGCCAAGACGGTAGCGGGGGGGCAATCGAGCAGTACTTC	CASSQDGSGGAIEQYF
TRBV5-4	TRBJ1-1	TRBD1	few	TGTGCCAGCAGCTCGTACAGGGGGGAGAACACTGAAGCTTTCTTT	CASSSYRGENTEAFF
TRBV28	TRBJ2-4	TRBD2	.	TGTGCCAGCAGTCTCGGACTAGCGGGGACCATGGGGGCCAAAAACATTCAGTACTTC	CASSLGLAGTMGAKNIQYF
TRBV5-4	TRBJ1-2	.	.	TGTGCCAGCAGCTTGGTCGTAGCAGGGGACTATGGCTACACCTTC	CASSLVVAGDYGYTF
TRBV24-1	TRBJ1-5	.	.	TGTGCCACTTCGGACAGCAGGAGCAATCAGCCCCAGCATTTT	CATSDSRSNQPQHF
TRBV5-1	TRBJ1-3	.	.	TGCGCCAGCAGCTTCGGAGAGGCCTTCGGAAACACCATATATTTT	CASSFGEAFGNTIYF
TRBV30	TRBJ1-2	.	.	TGTGCCTGGAAGAAAGGGAGCTATGGCTACACCTTC	CAWKKGSYGYTF
TRBV18	TRBJ1-4	TRBD1	.	TGTGCCAGCTCACGGGACAGGGGGATGGCTAATGAAAAACTGTTTTTT	CASSRDRGMANEKLFF
TRBV9	TRBJ1-4	.	.	TGTGCCAGCAGCCCCCGGGGGAGGCGAGATGAAAAACTGTTTTTT	CASSPRGRRDEKLFF
TRBV1	TRBJ2-1	.	once	TGCACCAGCAGCCAAGAAGCCGGGGGGGTATTGTGTGAGCAGTTCTTC	CTSSQEAGGVLCEQFF
TRBV5-1	TRBJ1-1	.	.	TGCGCCAGCAGCTTGACAGGCAACACTGAAGCTTTCTTT	CASSLTGNTEAFF
TRBV3-1/TRBV3-2	TRBJ2-7	.	.	TGTGCCAGCAGCCAAGGGACTGGCGAGCAGTACTTC	CASSQGTGEQYF
TRBV29-1	TRBJ1-4	TRBD1	.	TGCAGCGTCGAGGACAGGATGGGGGAAAAACTGTTTTTT	CSVEDRMGEKLFF
TRBV5-5	TRBJ1-1	TRBD1	.	TGTGCCAGCAGCTCGGGGACAGGGGGGGCTTTCTTT	CASSSGTGGAFF
TRBV7-2	TRBJ1-6	TRBD1	.	TGTGCCAGCAGCTTAGCGGGACAGATTAATTCACCCCTCCACTTT	CASSLAGQINSPLHF
TRBV2	TRBJ2-7	TRBD1	.	TGTGCCAGCAGTGACTCCAGGGGGTACTCCGAGCAGTACTTC	CASSDSRGYSEQYF
TRBV5-1	TRBJ1-5	.	.	TGCGCCAGCAGCTTGGAAGGTCGGGATCAGCCCCAGCATTTT	CASSLEGRDQPQHF
TRBV5-5	TRBJ2-5	TRBD1	.	TGTGCCAGCAGCTCCGGGACAGGATCACAAGAGACCCAGTACTTC	CASSSGTGSQETQYF
TRBV16	TRBJ1-2	.	few	TGTGCCAGCAGCCAGTTCCGGGACACTGGCTACACCTTC	CASSQFRDTGYTF
TRBV9	TRBJ1-5	.	.	TGTGCCAGCAGCGTAGACCCCTACAGCAATCAGCCCCAGCATTTT	CASSVDPYSNQPQHF
TRBV25-1	TRBJ1-1	TRBD1	.	TGTGCCAGCAGTGTGACAGGGAAGAACACTGAAGCTTTCTTT	CASSVTGKNTEAFF